This T cell receptor beta chain derives from a study of T cell clones after liver transplantation. Points from the study as a whole: The donor-reactive repertoire was only partly measurable in a couple of subjects, lacking donor cells.

A single count supports this clone. Antigen: not known. The data were produced by immunoSEQ multiplex PCR, yet TCRdb's version contains in-frame clones alone and is incomplete. The top ten clones hold roughly 13% of a sample with about 19,000 clones, approximately 88% of them seen once. The germline V and J ends were trimmed by 5 bases and 8 bases, with 15 bases remaining between them. The CDR3 contains 13 residues. Germline assignment: CDR1 MNHNY and CDR2 SVGAGI (reference sequence). This chain links TRBV6-6 with TRBJ1-2; TRBD1 might be the D (5 bases). This specimen consisted of CD8+ T cells from blood, obtained before liver transplant. The TCR originated in a human donor who received a liver transplant. The chain's CDR3 is CASSIRDVGGYTF. In nucleotides, the CDR3 is TGTGCCAGCAGTATTCGGGACGTGGGGGGCTACACCTTC.